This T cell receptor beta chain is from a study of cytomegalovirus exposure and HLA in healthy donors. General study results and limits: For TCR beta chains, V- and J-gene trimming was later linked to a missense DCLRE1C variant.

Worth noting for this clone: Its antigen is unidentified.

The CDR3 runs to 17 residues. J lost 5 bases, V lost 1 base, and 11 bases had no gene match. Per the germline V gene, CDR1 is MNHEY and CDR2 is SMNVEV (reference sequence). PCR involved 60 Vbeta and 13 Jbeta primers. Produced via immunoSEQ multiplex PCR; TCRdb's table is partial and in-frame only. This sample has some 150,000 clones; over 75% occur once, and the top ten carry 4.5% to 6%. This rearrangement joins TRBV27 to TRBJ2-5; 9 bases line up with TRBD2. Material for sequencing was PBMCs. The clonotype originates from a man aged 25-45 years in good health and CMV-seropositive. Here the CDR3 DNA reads TGTGCCAGCAGTTTATGGGCGGGAGGGCCGGTACCTGAGACCCAGTACTTC. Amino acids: CASSLWAGGPVPETQYF.